The source of this T cell receptor (beta chain) is a study of blood T cell repertoires in COVID-19. Across the study: The United States, Italy and Spain supplied acute and convalescent COVID-19 samples. T cells, B-cell-depleted T cells, or PBMCs supplied cDNA or gDNA.

The CDR3 covers 18 residues. Trimming at V came to 6 bases and at J to 4 bases, leaving 14 bases not matched to a gene. The V gene's germline CDR1 is MDHEN and CDR2 SYDVKM. Original processing methods: For nucleated cells, counts were estimated from reference gene primer amplification. The method was immunoSEQ multiplex PCR; TCRdb's version includes in-frame clones alone and lacks a portion of them. From that table come the V and J calls and clone size; the DNA was used to work out D and trimming. The sample carries under 200,000 clones, roughly nine tenths recorded once. This receptor was taken from a man younger than 35 with acute or convalescent COVID-19. The sample comprised peripheral blood. The rearrangement joins TRBV28 to TRBJ2-6; TRBD1 agrees at 8 bases. The CDR3 loop reads CASSFIIGTGSGANVLTF. The CDR3 DNA follows: TGTGCCAGCAGCTTTATCATCGGGACAGGTTCGGGGGCCAACGTCCTGACTTTC.